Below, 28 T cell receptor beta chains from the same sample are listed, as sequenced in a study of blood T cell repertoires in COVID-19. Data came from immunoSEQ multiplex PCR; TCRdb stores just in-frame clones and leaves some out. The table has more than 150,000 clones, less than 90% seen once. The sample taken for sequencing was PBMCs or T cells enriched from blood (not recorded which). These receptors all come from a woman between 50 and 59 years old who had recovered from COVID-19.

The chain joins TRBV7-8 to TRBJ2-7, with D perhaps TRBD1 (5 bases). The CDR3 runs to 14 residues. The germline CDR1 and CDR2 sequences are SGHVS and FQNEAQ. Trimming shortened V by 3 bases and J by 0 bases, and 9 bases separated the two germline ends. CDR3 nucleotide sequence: TGTGCCAGCAGCTTCACAGGAAGCTCCTACGAGCAGTACTTC. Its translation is CASSFTGSSYEQYF.

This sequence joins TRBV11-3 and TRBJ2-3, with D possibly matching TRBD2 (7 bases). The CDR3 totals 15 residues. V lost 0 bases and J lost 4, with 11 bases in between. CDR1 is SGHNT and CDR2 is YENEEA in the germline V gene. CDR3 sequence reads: CASSLEGRGADTQYF. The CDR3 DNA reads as TGTGCCAGCAGCTTAGAAGGGAGGGGGGCAGATACGCAGTATTTT.

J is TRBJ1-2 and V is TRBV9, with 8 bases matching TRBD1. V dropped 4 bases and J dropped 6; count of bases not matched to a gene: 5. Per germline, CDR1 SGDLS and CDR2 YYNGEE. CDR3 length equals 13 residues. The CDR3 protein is CASSRATGDGYTF. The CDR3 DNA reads TGTGCCAGCAGCAGGGCGACAGGGGATGGCTACACCTTC.

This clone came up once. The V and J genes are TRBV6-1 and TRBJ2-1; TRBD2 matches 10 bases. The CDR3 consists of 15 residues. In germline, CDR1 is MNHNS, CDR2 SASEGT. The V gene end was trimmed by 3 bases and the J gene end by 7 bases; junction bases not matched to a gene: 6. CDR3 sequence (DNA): TGTGCCAGCAGTGAGTACAGCGGGAGGGGGAATGAGCAGTTCTTC. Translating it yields CASSEYSGRGNEQFF.

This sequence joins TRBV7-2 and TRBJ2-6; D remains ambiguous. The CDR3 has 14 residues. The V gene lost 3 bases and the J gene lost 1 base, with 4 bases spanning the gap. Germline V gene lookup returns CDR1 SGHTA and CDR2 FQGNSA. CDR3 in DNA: TGTGCCAGCAGCTTCCTTTCTGGGGCCAACGTCCTGACTTTC. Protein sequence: CASSFLSGANVLTF.

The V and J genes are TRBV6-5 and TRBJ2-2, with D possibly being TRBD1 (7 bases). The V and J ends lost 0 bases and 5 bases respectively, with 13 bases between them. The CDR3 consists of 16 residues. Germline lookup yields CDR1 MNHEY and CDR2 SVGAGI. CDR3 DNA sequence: TGTGCCAGCAGTTACTCGAGCCAGGGGGGTACCGGGGAGCTGTTTTTT. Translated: CASSYSSQGGTGELFF.

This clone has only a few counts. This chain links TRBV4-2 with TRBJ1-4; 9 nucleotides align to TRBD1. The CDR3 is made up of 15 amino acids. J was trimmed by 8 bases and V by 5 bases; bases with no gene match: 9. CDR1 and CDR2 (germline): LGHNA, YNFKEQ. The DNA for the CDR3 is TGTGCCAGCAGCTCAAGAGAAGGACAGGGGGAAAAACTGTTTTTT. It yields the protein CASSSREGQGEKLFF.

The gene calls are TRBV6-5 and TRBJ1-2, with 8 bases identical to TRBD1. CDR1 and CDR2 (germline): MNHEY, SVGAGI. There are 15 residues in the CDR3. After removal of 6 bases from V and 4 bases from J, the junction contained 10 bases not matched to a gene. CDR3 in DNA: TGTGCCAGCAGCCTAAGCCAGGGGGCGGGCTATGGCTACACCTTC. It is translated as CASSLSQGAGYGYTF.

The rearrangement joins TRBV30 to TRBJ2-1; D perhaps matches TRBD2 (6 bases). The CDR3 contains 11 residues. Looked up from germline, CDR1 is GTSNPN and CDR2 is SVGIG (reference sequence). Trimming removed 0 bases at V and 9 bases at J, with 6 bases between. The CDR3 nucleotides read TGTGCCTGGAGTGTCGGGGGTGAGCAGTTCTTC. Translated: CAWSVGGEQFF.

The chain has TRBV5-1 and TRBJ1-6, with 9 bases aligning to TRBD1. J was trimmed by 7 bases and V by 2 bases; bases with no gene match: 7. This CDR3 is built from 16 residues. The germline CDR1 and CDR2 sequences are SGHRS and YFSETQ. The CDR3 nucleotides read TGCGCCAGCAGCTTCTTACAGGGGGCGAGCAATTCACCCCTCCACTTT. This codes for CASSFLQGASNSPLHF.

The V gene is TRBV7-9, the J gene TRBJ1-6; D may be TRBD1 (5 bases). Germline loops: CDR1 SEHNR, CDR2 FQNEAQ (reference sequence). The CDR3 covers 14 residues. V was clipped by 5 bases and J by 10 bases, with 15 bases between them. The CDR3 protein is CASSPQGRGSPLHF. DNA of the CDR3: TGTGCCAGCAGCCCCCAGGGAAGAGGCTCACCCCTCCACTTT. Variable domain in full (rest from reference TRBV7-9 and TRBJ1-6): DTGVSQNPRHKITKRGQNVTFRCDPISEHNRLYWYRQTLGQGPEFLTYFQNEAQLEKSRLLSDRFSAERPKGSFSTLEIQRTEQGDSAMYLCASSPQGRGSPLHFGNGTRLTVT.

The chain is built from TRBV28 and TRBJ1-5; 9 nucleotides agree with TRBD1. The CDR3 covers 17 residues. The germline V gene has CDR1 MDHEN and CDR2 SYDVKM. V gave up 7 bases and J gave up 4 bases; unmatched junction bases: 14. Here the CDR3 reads CASNLATATGGNQPQHF. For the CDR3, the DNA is TGTGCCAGCAACTTAGCCACAGCGACAGGGGGAAATCAGCCCCAGCATTTT.

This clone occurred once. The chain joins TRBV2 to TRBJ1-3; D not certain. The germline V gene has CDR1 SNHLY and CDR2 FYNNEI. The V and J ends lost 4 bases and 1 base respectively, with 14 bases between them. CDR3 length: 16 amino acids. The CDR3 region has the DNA TGTGCCAGCAGTGGAGGGTCGAGAGGGTCTGGAAACACCATATATTTT. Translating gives CASSGGSRGSGNTIYF.

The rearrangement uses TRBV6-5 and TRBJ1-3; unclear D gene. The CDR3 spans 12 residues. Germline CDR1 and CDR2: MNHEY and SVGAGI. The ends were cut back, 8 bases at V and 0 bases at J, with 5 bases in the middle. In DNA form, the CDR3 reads TGTGCCAGCTCTAACTCTGGAAACACCATATATTTT. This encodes CASSNSGNTIYF.

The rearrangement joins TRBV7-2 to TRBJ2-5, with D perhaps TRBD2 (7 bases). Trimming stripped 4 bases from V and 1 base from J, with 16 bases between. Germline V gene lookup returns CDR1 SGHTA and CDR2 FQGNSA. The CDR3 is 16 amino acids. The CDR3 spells CASSSRGAGIQETQYF. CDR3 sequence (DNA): TGTGCCAGCAGCTCCCGGGGGGCGGGGATCCAAGAGACCCAGTACTTC.

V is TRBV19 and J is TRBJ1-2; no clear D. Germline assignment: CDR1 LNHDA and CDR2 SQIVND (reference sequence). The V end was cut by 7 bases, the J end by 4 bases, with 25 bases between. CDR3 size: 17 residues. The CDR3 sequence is CASTALVSRARGYGYTF. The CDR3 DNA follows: TGTGCCAGTACCGCGCTGGTATCCCGTGCACGGGGCTATGGCTACACCTTC.

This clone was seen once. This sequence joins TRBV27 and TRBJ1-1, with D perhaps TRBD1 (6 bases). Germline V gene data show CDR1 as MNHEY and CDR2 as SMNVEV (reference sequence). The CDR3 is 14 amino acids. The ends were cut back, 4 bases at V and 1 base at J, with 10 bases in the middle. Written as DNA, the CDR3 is TGTGCCAGCAGTTACCAGACAGGGAACACTGAAGCTTTCTTT. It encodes CASSYQTGNTEAFF.

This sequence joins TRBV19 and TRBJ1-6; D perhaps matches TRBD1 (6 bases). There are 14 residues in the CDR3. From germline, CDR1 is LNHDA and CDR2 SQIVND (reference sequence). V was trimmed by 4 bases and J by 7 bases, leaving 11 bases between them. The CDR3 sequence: CASSSRDINSPLHF. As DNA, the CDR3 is TGTGCCAGTAGTAGCCGGGACATCAATTCACCCCTCCACTTT.

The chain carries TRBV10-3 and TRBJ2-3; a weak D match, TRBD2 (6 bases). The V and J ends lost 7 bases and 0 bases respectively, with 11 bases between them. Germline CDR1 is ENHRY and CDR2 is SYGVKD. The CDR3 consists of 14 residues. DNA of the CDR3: TGTGCCATCAAACTAGCTCTTAGCACAGATACGCAGTATTTT. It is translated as CAIKLALSTDTQYF.

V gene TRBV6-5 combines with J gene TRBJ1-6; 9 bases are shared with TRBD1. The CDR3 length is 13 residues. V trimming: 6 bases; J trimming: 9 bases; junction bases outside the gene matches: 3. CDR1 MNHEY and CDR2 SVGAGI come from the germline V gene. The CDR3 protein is CASRGQGTSPLHF. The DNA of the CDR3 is TGTGCCAGCAGAGGACAGGGGACTTCACCCCTCCACTTT.

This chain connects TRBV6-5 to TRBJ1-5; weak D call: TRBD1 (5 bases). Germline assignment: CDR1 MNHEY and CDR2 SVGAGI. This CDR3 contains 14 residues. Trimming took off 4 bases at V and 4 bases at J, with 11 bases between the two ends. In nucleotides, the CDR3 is TGTGCCAGCAGTTTGAGACGGGGGAATCAGCCCCAGCATTTT. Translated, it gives CASSLRRGNQPQHF.

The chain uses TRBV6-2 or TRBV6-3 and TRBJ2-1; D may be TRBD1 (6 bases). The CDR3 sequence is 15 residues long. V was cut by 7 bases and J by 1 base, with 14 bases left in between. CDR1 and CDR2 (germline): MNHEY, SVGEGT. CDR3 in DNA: TGTGCCAGCACCCCCGACAGGCCTTCCTACAATGAGCAGTTCTTC. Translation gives CASTPDRPSYNEQFF.

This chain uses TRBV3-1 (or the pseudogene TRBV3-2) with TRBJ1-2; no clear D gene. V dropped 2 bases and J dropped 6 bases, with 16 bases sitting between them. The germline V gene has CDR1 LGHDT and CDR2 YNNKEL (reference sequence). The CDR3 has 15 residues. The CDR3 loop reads CASSQLPSGRHGYTF. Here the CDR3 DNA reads TGTGCCAGCAGCCAACTCCCATCTGGGAGACATGGCTACACCTTC.

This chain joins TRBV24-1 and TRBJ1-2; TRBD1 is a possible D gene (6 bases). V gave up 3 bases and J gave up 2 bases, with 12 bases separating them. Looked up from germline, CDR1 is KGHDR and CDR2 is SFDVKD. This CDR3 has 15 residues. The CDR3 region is CATSDARGINYGYTF. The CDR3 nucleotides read TGTGCCACCAGTGATGCCAGGGGCATCAACTATGGCTACACCTTC.

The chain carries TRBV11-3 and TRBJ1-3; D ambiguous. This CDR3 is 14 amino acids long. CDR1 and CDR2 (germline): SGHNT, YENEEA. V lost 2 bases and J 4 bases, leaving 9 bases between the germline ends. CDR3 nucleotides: TGTGCCAGCAGCTTACGATCCGCGGGAAACACCATATATTTT. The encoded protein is CASSLRSAGNTIYF. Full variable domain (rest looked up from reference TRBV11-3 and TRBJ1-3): EAGVVQSPRYKIIEKKQPVAFWCNPISGHNTLYWYLQNLGQGPELLIRYENEEAVDDSQLPKDRFSAERLKGVDSTLKIQPAELGDSAVYLCASSLRSAGNTIYFGEGSWLTVV.

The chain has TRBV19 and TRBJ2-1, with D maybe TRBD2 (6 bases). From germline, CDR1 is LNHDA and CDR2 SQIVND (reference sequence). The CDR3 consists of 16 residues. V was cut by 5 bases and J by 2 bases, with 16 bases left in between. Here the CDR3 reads CASSSRGGQAYNEQFF. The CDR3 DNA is TGTGCCAGTAGTTCCCGGGGAGGACAAGCCTACAATGAGCAGTTCTTC.

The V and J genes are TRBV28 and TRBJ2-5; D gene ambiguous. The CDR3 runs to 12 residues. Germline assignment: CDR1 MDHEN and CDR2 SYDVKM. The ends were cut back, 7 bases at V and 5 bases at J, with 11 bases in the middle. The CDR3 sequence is CASTSTGETQYF. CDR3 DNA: TGTGCCAGCACCTCGACCGGGGAGACCCAGTACTTC. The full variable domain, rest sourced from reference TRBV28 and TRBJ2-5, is DVKVTQSSRYLVKRTGEKVFLECVQDMDHENMFWYRQDPGLGLRLIYFSYDVKMKEKGDIPEGYSVSREKKERFSLILESASTNQTSMYLCASTSTGETQYFGPGTRLLVL.

CDR3 coding DNA: TGTGCCAGCAGCTTAGCGGGAGGGAGGGACGAGCAGTACTTC. Encoded protein: CASSLAGGRDEQYF. The V call is TRBV7-9, the J call TRBJ2-7; 7 positions match TRBD2. Losses at the gene ends were 0 bases for V and 5 bases for J; bases not matched to a gene: 4. The germline V gene has CDR1 SEHNR and CDR2 FQNEAQ (reference sequence). The CDR3 loop spans 14 amino acids.